The source of this T cell receptor beta chain is a study of regulatory dendritic cells for organ transplantation. Study overall: Regulatory dendritic cells came from monocytes given vitamin D3 and IL-10.

Profiling relied on immunoSEQ multiplex PCR, and the TCRdb table lists in-frame clones only, not all of them. The sample has roughly 23,000 clones, 65% to 90% seen once; the top ten hold 0.2% to 0.3%. This CDR3 spans 15 amino acids. Germline trimming cut 5 bases from V and 0 bases from J; bases unmatched to any gene: 2. Germline CDR1 KGHSH, CDR2 LQKENI. A remark on this clone: Its target is not known.

Allogeneic regulatory or mature dendritic cells were co-cultured for about 5 days with CFSE-labeled sorted T cells at 1:10. Sequencing input: naive CD4+ T cells from blood cultured with dendritic cells. Described subset: CD45RA+ naive T cells. The clonotype was recovered from a human donor in good health. The chain has TRBV18 and TRBJ2-1; TRBD2 aligns across 9 bases. CDR3 nucleotide sequence: TGTGCCAGCTCAAGCGGGGGGAGCTCCTACAATGAGCAGTTCTTC. Amino acid sequence: CASSSGGSSYNEQFF.